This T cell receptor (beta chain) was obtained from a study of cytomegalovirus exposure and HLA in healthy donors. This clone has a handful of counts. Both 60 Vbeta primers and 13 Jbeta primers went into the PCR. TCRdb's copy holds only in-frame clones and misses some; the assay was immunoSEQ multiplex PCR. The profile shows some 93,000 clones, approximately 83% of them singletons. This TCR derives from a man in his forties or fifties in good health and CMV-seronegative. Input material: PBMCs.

The CDR3 sequence: CASRSTLPRSTDTQYF. As DNA, the CDR3 is TGTGCCAGCAGGTCTACCCTTCCCCGAAGCACAGATACGCAGTATTTT. V gene TRBV6-4 combines with J gene TRBJ2-3; D is ambiguous. The V and J ends lost 6 bases and 0 bases respectively, with 16 bases between them. There are 16 residues in the CDR3. Germline V gene lookup returns CDR1 MRHNA and CDR2 SNTAGT.